This entry is about one T cell receptor beta chain. Its binding antigen is unknown. No base qualities exist here, and no much larger clone lies one base off it. For repertoire sequencing, TCR beta CDR3 regions were amplified from RNA transcripts. The first round was an RT-PCR using HTBI primers with the Qiagen OneStep RT-PCR kit, and this first round was followed by a second-round multiplex PCR, then size selection and purification. The libraries underwent paired-end sequencing with 100 bp reads on an Illumina HiSeq2000. The authors processed their data as follows. SOAPnuke was used to process the reads, removing any read that contained adapters or uncalled bases, had a mean Phred below 15, or lacked an exact match to the constant primer or identifier. COPE v1.2.5 was used to merge the high-quality paired reads. Clonotypes were defined as unique nucleotide sequences and were aligned to IMGT TRB V, D and J references using MiTCR v1.1. The analysis was limited to V-J combinations with a frequency above 0.0001, which together covered 98% to 99.2% of repertoires. A TCR clonal expansion and chaos score per V-J combination was defined as the ratio of F50 clonal expansion to chaos observed in the TCRdist matrix. Welch's t-statistics and random forest were used to reduce the features to about twelve V-J combinations, which were then used as input to a naive Bayes classifier. Thyroid-blood repertoire similarity was quantified with the Morisita-Horn index. TCRdb cleaned the public reads at Q25 with fastp, built clones with MiXCR and kept in-frame beta chains. Rows with one shared CDR3 protein collapse into an entry with the most common genes and DNA. It is TCRdb's table, rather than the study itself, that gives the V and J calls and clone size. This sample comprises fewer than 350,000 distinct CDR3 sequences, around a sixth of them detected only once. The ten top clones hold around 12% of the sample.

Ophthalmopathy patients were characterized by moderately to severely active disease, a Clinical Activity Score of at least 3, a NOSPECS grade of at least 4, and a disease duration under 3 months. Patients with other autoimmune diseases, uncontrolled infections, pregnancy or lactation were excluded. Diagnosis was based on clinical symptoms, serum thyroxine, TRAb, thyroid ultrasound and orbital computed tomography. Ficoll-Paque density gradient centrifugation was used to isolate PBMCs from around 10 ml of fresh peripheral blood. Trizol reagent was used to extract the total RNA, and its quality was then checked on an Agilent 2100 Bioanalyzer. The data were taken from a study of Graves' ophthalmopathy and Graves' hyperthyroidism (dated by TCRdb to the late 2010s). Study-level background: Peripheral blood was collected before any treatment was given, at the time of initial diagnosis. The study used TCR beta repertoire signatures to distinguish Graves' ophthalmopathy from Graves' hyperthyroidism and to predict progression to ophthalmopathy. In total, 135 blood samples were TCR-sequenced: fewer than 50 ophthalmopathy, some 75 hyperthyroidism and roughly 17 hyperthyroidism-to-ophthalmopathy patients. After sampling, hyperthyroidism patients received methimazole starting at 30 mg daily, and ophthalmopathy patients received high-dose intravenous methylprednisolone. To explore V-J signatures that separate ophthalmopathy from hyperthyroidism, a discovery set of about a hundred patients was enrolled, consisting of 40 to 45 with ophthalmopathy and around 60 with stable hyperthyroidism. An independent validation cohort comprised fewer than 20 hyperthyroidism patients and roughly 15 patients who later progressed from hyperthyroidism to ophthalmopathy. In over 5 hyperthyroidism patients, the T-cell repertoire of thyroid tissue was compared with the T-cell repertoire of blood.

The germline V gene (reference sequence) supplies CDR1 DFQATT and CDR2 SNEGSKA. Including the terminal cysteine and phenylalanine, the CDR3 comprises 16 residues. Of all the DNA, just the CDR3 is kept, 48 bases in frame from base 1. V is trimmed back by 5 bases and J by 5 bases, and the junction contains 11 bases that no gene match accounts for. The study at large found these results: Most of the expanded thyroid clonotypes with a frequency above 0.001 were also detected in blood, and it was suggested that the thyroid immune response may be reflected by blood repertoires. In validation, the model predicted ophthalmopathy progression with roughly 68% sensitivity and roughly 72% specificity; 12 predicted patients were CT-confirmed with GO in a median of about 6.1 months. No statistical method was used to predetermine the sample size, and group allocation was not hidden from the investigators. In cross-validation, the 13-signature model distinguished ophthalmopathy from stable hyperthyroidism with about 90% sensitivity and roughly 81% specificity, and in the test set the corresponding values were approximately 80% and 68%.

The sequence joins TRBV20-1 to TRBJ2-5, with TRBD2 identical over 13 junction bases. This clonotype was obtained from an adult man with Graves' ophthalmopathy. What was sequenced was peripheral blood. The CDR3 protein: CSAGPTGLAGEETQYF. In nucleotides, the sequence is TGCAGTGCTGGGCCCACCGGACTAGCGGGAGAGGAGACCCAGTACTTC.